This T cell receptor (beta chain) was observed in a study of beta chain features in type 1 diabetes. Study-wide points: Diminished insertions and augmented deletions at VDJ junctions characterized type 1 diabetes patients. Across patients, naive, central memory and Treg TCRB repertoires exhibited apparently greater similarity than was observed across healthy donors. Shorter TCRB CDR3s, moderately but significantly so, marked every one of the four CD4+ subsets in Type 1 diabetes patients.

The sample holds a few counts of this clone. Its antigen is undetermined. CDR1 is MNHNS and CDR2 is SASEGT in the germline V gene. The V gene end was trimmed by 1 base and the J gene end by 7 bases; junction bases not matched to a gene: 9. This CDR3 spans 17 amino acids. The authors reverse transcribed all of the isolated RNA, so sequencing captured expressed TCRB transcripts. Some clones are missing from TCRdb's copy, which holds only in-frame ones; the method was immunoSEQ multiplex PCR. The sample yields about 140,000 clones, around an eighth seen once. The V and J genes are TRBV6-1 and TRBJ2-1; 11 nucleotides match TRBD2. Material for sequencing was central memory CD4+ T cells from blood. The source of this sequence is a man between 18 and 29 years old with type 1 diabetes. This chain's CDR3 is CASSEGASGGYLNEQFF. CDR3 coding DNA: TGTGCCAGCAGTGAAGGGGCTAGCGGGGGGTACCTTAATGAGCAGTTCTTC.